The rows below give T cell receptor beta chains drawn from one sample of a study of blood T cell repertoires in COVID-19. Sequencing used immunoSEQ multiplex PCR; TCRdb keeps in-frame clones, though not all of them. The sample has more than 250,000 clones, about 87% seen once. The sequenced sample was peripheral blood. The receptors were sampled from a woman aged 25-40 years with COVID-19, enrolled during active disease. Both conserved end residues are part of each CDR3. Each record gives: D gene, clone size, J gene, V gene, CDR3 DNA, CDR3 protein. D genes are given only for firm matches. Only part of the rows carry a size: once, few, many, or a class if the clone is expanded.

D gene: -
clone size: -
J gene: TRBJ2-1
V gene: TRBV19
CDR3 DNA: TGTGCCAGTAGTATAGACGGCCGGGGTGAGCAGTTCTTC
CDR3 protein: CASSIDGRGEQFF

D gene: -
clone size: -
J gene: TRBJ2-3
V gene: TRBV7-2
CDR3 DNA: TGTGCCAGCAGCCAAGGAGCCCAGGGTACGCAGTATTTT
CDR3 protein: CASSQGAQGTQYF

D gene: -
clone size: once
J gene: TRBJ1-5
V gene: TRBV5-4
CDR3 DNA: TGTGCCAGCAGCAGGGAGACCAATCAGCCCCAGCATTTT
CDR3 protein: CASSRETNQPQHF

D gene: TRBD1
clone size: -
J gene: TRBJ1-2
V gene: TRBV5-6
CDR3 DNA: TGTGCCAGCAGCCTGGGACAGGGAAACTATGGCTACACCTTC
CDR3 protein: CASSLGQGNYGYTF

D gene: TRBD2
clone size: once
J gene: TRBJ2-3
V gene: TRBV7-3
CDR3 DNA: TGTGCCAGCAGCTGGACTAGCGGTTCCACAGATACGCAGTATTTT
CDR3 protein: CASSWTSGSTDTQYF

D gene: TRBD1
clone size: once
J gene: TRBJ2-3
V gene: TRBV5-1
CDR3 DNA: TGCGCCAGCAGCCCCCGGGACAGTGGGGATACGCAGTATTTT
CDR3 protein: CASSPRDSGDTQYF

D gene: -
clone size: -
J gene: TRBJ2-5
V gene: TRBV9
CDR3 DNA: TGTGCCAGCAGCATGGGGGCAACGGAGACCCAGTACTTC
CDR3 protein: CASSMGATETQYF

D gene: TRBD1
clone size: -
J gene: TRBJ1-1
V gene: TRBV11-2
CDR3 DNA: TGTGCCAGCAGCTTGGGGACAGGGCTCGAAGCTTTCTTT
CDR3 protein: CASSLGTGLEAFF

D gene: -
clone size: once
J gene: TRBJ2-1
V gene: TRBV6-5
CDR3 DNA: TGTGCCAGCAGTTACGGAGGGGGGGGCCGTCTCAATGAGCAGTTCTTC
CDR3 protein: CASSYGGGGRLNEQFF

D gene: -
clone size: -
J gene: TRBJ2-4
V gene: TRBV6-7
CDR3 DNA: TGTGCCAGCAGTTACTCGCCGGGGGCCAAAAACATTCAGTACTTC
CDR3 protein: CASSYSPGAKNIQYF

D gene: TRBD1
clone size: -
J gene: TRBJ1-2
V gene: TRBV7-9
CDR3 DNA: TGTGCCAGCAGCTCAACCGTGACAGGGGCGAACTATGGCTACACCTTC
CDR3 protein: CASSSTVTGANYGYTF

D gene: TRBD1
clone size: -
J gene: TRBJ2-1
V gene: TRBV7-7
CDR3 DNA: TGTGCCAGCAGCTTAGGGGGGACAGGCCGATACAATGAGCAGTTCTTC
CDR3 protein: CASSLGGTGRYNEQFF

D gene: -
clone size: -
J gene: TRBJ2-5
V gene: TRBV5-1
CDR3 DNA: TGCGCCAGCAGGCGAGGCGAAGAGACCCAGTACTTC
CDR3 protein: CASRRGEETQYF

D gene: -
clone size: -
J gene: TRBJ1-2
V gene: TRBV3-1/TRBV3-2
CDR3 DNA: TGTGCCAGCAGCCCCGGGGAACACCGAGCTAACTATGGCTACACCTTC
CDR3 protein: CASSPGEHRANYGYTF

D gene: TRBD1
clone size: few
J gene: TRBJ1-5
V gene: TRBV27
CDR3 DNA: TGTGCCACCTCCCCGGGGGGACAGGGGTTTCGGCCCCAGCATTTT
CDR3 protein: CATSPGGQGFRPQHF

D gene: -
clone size: once
J gene: TRBJ2-7
V gene: TRBV7-9
CDR3 DNA: TGTGCCAGCAGCCGAGCCAGGGAACTCGAGCAGTACTTC
CDR3 protein: CASSRARELEQYF

D gene: -
clone size: -
J gene: TRBJ1-2
V gene: TRBV5-4
CDR3 DNA: TGTGCCAGCAGCTTTACGGGGGTAGACTATGGCTACACCTTC
CDR3 protein: CASSFTGVDYGYTF

D gene: -
clone size: -
J gene: TRBJ1-2
V gene: TRBV6-2/TRBV6-3
CDR3 DNA: TGTGCCAGCAGTTTGGACAGTGGGACCTTTGGCTACACCTTC
CDR3 protein: CASSLDSGTFGYTF

D gene: -
clone size: once
J gene: TRBJ2-5
V gene: TRBV25-1
CDR3 DNA: TGTGCCAGCAGTACTTTGGTTCTCCAAGAGACCCAGTACTTC
CDR3 protein: CASSTLVLQETQYF

D gene: -
clone size: -
J gene: TRBJ1-1
V gene: TRBV7-9
CDR3 DNA: TGTGCCAGCAGCTTGGTGCAGACTAACACTGAAGCTTTCTTT
CDR3 protein: CASSLVQTNTEAFF

D gene: TRBD1
clone size: -
J gene: TRBJ2-6
V gene: TRBV30
CDR3 DNA: TGTGCCTGGAGTGGACAGGGGTTCCGTTTTTCTGGGGCCAACGTCCTGACTTTC
CDR3 protein: CAWSGQGFRFSGANVLTF

D gene: -
clone size: -
J gene: TRBJ2-5
V gene: TRBV18
CDR3 DNA: TGTGCCAGCTCACCTAGATGGGGAGAGGAGACCCAGTACTTC
CDR3 protein: CASSPRWGEETQYF

D gene: -
clone size: -
J gene: TRBJ2-2
V gene: TRBV27
CDR3 DNA: TGTGCCAGCACCCCAAAACGAGCCTACAACACCGGGGAGCTGTTTTTT
CDR3 protein: CASTPKRAYNTGELFF

D gene: -
clone size: -
J gene: TRBJ1-1
V gene: TRBV19
CDR3 DNA: TGTGCCAGTAACGAGGGTTGGACCACTGAAGCTTTCTTT
CDR3 protein: CASNEGWTTEAFF

D gene: -
clone size: -
J gene: TRBJ1-3
V gene: TRBV6-5
CDR3 DNA: TGTGCCAGCAGTTACTCGAGACAGCACTCTGGAAACACCATATATTTT
CDR3 protein: CASSYSRQHSGNTIYF

D gene: -
clone size: -
J gene: TRBJ2-6
V gene: TRBV9
CDR3 DNA: TGTGCCAGCAGCCCGGCCGGAGAATCTGGGGCCAACGTCCTGACTTTC
CDR3 protein: CASSPAGESGANVLTF

D gene: -
clone size: -
J gene: TRBJ1-5
V gene: TRBV28
CDR3 DNA: TGTGCCAGCAGTCCAGGTGGGGCCCGCAAGGACCAGCCCCAGCATTTT
CDR3 protein: CASSPGGARKDQPQHF

D gene: TRBD1
clone size: once
J gene: TRBJ1-5
V gene: TRBV9
CDR3 DNA: TGTGCCAGCAGCGTGGGACAGGGAGGCAATCAGCCCCAGCATTTT
CDR3 protein: CASSVGQGGNQPQHF

D gene: TRBD1
clone size: -
J gene: TRBJ2-1
V gene: TRBV2
CDR3 DNA: TGTGCCAGCAGTCGGGGACAGGGTATCTTCAATGAGCAGTTCTTC
CDR3 protein: CASSRGQGIFNEQFF

D gene: -
clone size: -
J gene: TRBJ2-7
V gene: TRBV7-8
CDR3 DNA: TGTGCCAGCAGCCCCCCGGCAGGGACCTACGAGCAGTACTTC
CDR3 protein: CASSPPAGTYEQYF

D gene: -
clone size: -
J gene: TRBJ2-1
V gene: TRBV5-6
CDR3 DNA: TGTGCCAGCAGCTTGGGGACAGTATTTAGGGAGTTCTTC
CDR3 protein: CASSLGTVFREFF

D gene: TRBD1
clone size: -
J gene: TRBJ1-4
V gene: TRBV7-2
CDR3 DNA: TGTGCAGAGAACAGGGGAAATAATGAAAAACTGTTTTTT
CDR3 protein: CAENRGNNEKLFF

D gene: TRBD1
clone size: -
J gene: TRBJ1-1
V gene: TRBV4-1
CDR3 DNA: TGCGCCAGCAGCCAGGGGGGACAGCGATTGAACACTGAAGCTTTCTTT
CDR3 protein: CASSQGGQRLNTEAFF

D gene: -
clone size: -
J gene: TRBJ1-6
V gene: TRBV3-1/TRBV3-2
CDR3 DNA: TGTGCCAGCAGCCGGACAGCCAATTCACCCCTCCACTTT
CDR3 protein: CASSRTANSPLHF

D gene: TRBD1
clone size: few
J gene: TRBJ2-7
V gene: TRBV4-1
CDR3 DNA: TGCGCCAGCAGCCAAGGGACAGGCCGTTCCTACGAGCAGTACTTC
CDR3 protein: CASSQGTGRSYEQYF

D gene: TRBD1
clone size: -
J gene: TRBJ1-1
V gene: TRBV4-2
CDR3 DNA: TGTGCCAGCAGCCAAGGGACAGGGGGAAACACTGAAGCTTTCTTT
CDR3 protein: CASSQGTGGNTEAFF

D gene: TRBD2
clone size: -
J gene: TRBJ2-3
V gene: TRBV7-8
CDR3 DNA: TGTGCCAGCACCTCAAGACTAGCCCACACAGATACGCAGTATTTT
CDR3 protein: CASTSRLAHTDTQYF

D gene: TRBD2
clone size: -
J gene: TRBJ2-5
V gene: TRBV5-4
CDR3 DNA: TGTGCCAGCAGCTTTCACGGGGGGGGTCAAGAGACCCAGTACTTC
CDR3 protein: CASSFHGGGQETQYF

D gene: TRBD2
clone size: -
J gene: TRBJ2-3
V gene: TRBV9
CDR3 DNA: TGTGCCAGCACCGGTCGGGGGGGGACAGATACGCAGTATTTT
CDR3 protein: CASTGRGGTDTQYF

D gene: -
clone size: -
J gene: TRBJ1-5
V gene: TRBV27
CDR3 DNA: TGTGCCAGCAGTTTATCGGTCAGGGGAGGCAATCAGCCCCAGCATTTT
CDR3 protein: CASSLSVRGGNQPQHF

D gene: -
clone size: -
J gene: TRBJ1-1
V gene: TRBV21-1
CDR3 DNA: TGTGCCAGCAGGCCGGGGAACACTGAAGCTTTCTTT
CDR3 protein: CASRPGNTEAFF

D gene: -
clone size: -
J gene: TRBJ1-2
V gene: TRBV11-1
CDR3 DNA: TGTGCCAGCAGCCACCCAGACTATGGCTACACCTTC
CDR3 protein: CASSHPDYGYTF

D gene: -
clone size: -
J gene: TRBJ2-6
V gene: TRBV6-2/TRBV6-3
CDR3 DNA: TGTGCCAGCAGCCCGGGCGGGACTGGGGCCAACGTCCTGACTTTC
CDR3 protein: CASSPGGTGANVLTF

D gene: -
clone size: -
J gene: TRBJ1-5
V gene: TRBV15
CDR3 DNA: TGTGCCACCCAAAGTCAGGTCTCTAGCAATCAGCCCCAGCATTTT
CDR3 protein: CATQSQVSSNQPQHF

D gene: -
clone size: -
J gene: TRBJ2-2
V gene: TRBV7-2
CDR3 DNA: TGTGCCAGCAGCCGAGACACCGGGGAGCTGTTTTTT
CDR3 protein: CASSRDTGELFF

D gene: TRBD1
clone size: -
J gene: TRBJ1-4
V gene: TRBV6-4
CDR3 DNA: TGTGCCAGCAGCCTACGGACAGGGCTCGGTGAAAAACTGTTTTTT
CDR3 protein: CASSLRTGLGEKLFF